Listed here are 25 T cell receptor beta chains from one sample, sequenced in a study of cytomegalovirus exposure and HLA in healthy donors listed by TCRdb under 2017. To prepare the library, the immunoSEQ multiplex PCR assay was applied. As stored in TCRdb, this immuneACCESS dataset retains in-frame rearrangements with V and J assigned. A fraction of the clones does not appear; measured against another copy, unresolved V genes explain less than half of the discrepancy, and the remainder lacks a known reason. The sample table shows tens of thousands of clones, and about 87% are seen once. 3% to 4% of the sample comes from the top ten. Sequencing was carried out using PBMCs. The receptors originated from a woman aged 18-30 years in good health and CMV-seropositive.

This chain links TRBV28 with TRBJ1-2; 7 nucleotides line up with TRBD1. The CDR3 covers 19 residues. Losses at the gene ends were 6 bases for V and 4 bases for J; bases not matched to a gene: 23. Germline CDR1 is MDHEN and CDR2 is SYDVKM. In DNA, the CDR3 is TGTGCCAGCAGGGCGGGTTACAGGGGACCCACCTCTCGGGGCTATGGCTACACCTTC. Protein sequence: CASRAGYRGPTSRGYGYTF.

The chain recombines TRBV18 with TRBJ2-7, with a weak D call TRBD1 (5 bases). The CDR3 runs 14 residues. The V gene lost 0 bases and the J gene lost 4 bases, with 10 bases spanning the gap. Germline V lookup: CDR1 KGHSH, CDR2 LQKENI. In nucleotides, the CDR3 is TGTGCCAGCTCACCACCGGCCCAGGGATACGAGCAGTACTTC. It is translated as CASSPPAQGYEQYF.

There are a few counts of this clone. The chain carries TRBV30 and TRBJ1-2; D gene uncertain. V gave up 4 bases and J gave up 5 bases, with 14 bases separating them. The germline gives CDR1 GTSNPN, CDR2 SVGIG (reference sequence). CDR3 length: 13 amino acids. CDR3 DNA sequence: TGTGCCTGGATCTCGAGGGTCCCGTATGGCTACACCTTC. Translated, it gives CAWISRVPYGYTF.

The chain combines TRBV11-1 with TRBJ2-5; maybe TRBD1 (5 bases). This CDR3 comprises 14 residues. Germline lookup yields CDR1 SGHAT and CDR2 FQDESV (reference sequence). Trimming stripped 5 bases from V and 5 bases from J, with 15 bases between. CDR3 loop: CASSRDRGQETQYF. The CDR3 bases are TGTGCCAGCAGCCGTGACAGAGGCCAGGAGACCCAGTACTTC.

V gene TRBV7-8 combines with J gene TRBJ2-2; tentatively, D is TRBD1 (5 bases). This CDR3 is built from 15 residues. The germline V gene has CDR1 SGHVS and CDR2 FQNEAQ. V lost 5 bases, J lost 3 bases, and 13 bases lay in between. CDR3 sequence: CASSSLLQDTGELFF. CDR3 nucleotide sequence: TGTGCCAGCAGCAGCCTTTTACAGGACACCGGGGAGCTGTTTTTT. Using reference TRBV7-8 and TRBJ2-2 for the parts outside the CDR3, the full variable domain is GAGVSQSPRYKVAKRGQDVALRCDPISGHVSLFWYQQALGQGPEFLTYFQNEAQLDKSGLPSDRFFAERPEGSVSTLKIQRTQQEDSAVYLCASSSLLQDTGELFFGEGSRLTVL.

The chain carries TRBV15 and TRBJ1-1; 10 bases line up with TRBD1. The V gene's germline CDR1 is LNHNV and CDR2 YYDKDF (reference sequence). V lost 1 base and J lost 5; bases outside the gene matches: 4. The CDR3 has 15 amino acids. The CDR3 sequence: CATSRGDRGRTEAFF. In nucleotides, the CDR3 is TGTGCCACCAGCAGAGGGGACAGGGGACGGACTGAAGCTTTCTTT.

The gene calls are TRBV27 and TRBJ2-3, with 14 bases aligning to TRBD2. The CDR3 sequence is 16 residues long. Unmatched junction bases numbered 4, after V lost 4 bases and J lost 4 bases. Germline lookup yields CDR1 MNHEY and CDR2 SMNVEV (reference sequence). CDR3 coding DNA: TGTGCCAGCAGTTCCGGGACTAGCGGGAGTGCAGATACGCAGTATTTT. Its translation: CASSSGTSGSADTQYF.

CDR3 sequence reads: CAGDPGLNYNEQFF. The CDR3 DNA is TGTGCCGGAGATCCGGGACTAAACTACAATGAGCAGTTCTTC. The chain couples TRBV30 to TRBJ2-1, with 7 nucleotides matching TRBD2. The trim removed 8 bases at V and 3 bases at J, leaving 10 bases unmatched. In germline, CDR1 is GTSNPN, CDR2 SVGIG (reference sequence). The CDR3 spans 14 residues.

The chain links TRBV29-1 to TRBJ2-7, with 11 bases fitting TRBD2. The length of the CDR3 is 14 residues. Trimming cost V 8 bases and J 0 bases; bases outside gene matches: 6. CDR1 is SQVTM and CDR2 is ANQGSEA in the germline V gene. CDR3 protein: CSYKTSGSSYEQYF. DNA of the CDR3: TGCAGCTATAAAACTAGCGGGAGCTCCTACGAGCAGTACTTC.

The chain is built from TRBV25-1 and TRBJ1-5; D remains ambiguous. The germline gives CDR1 MGHDK, CDR2 SYGVNS. The V end was cut by 5 bases, the J end by 0 bases, with 11 bases between. This CDR3 has 15 residues. Here the CDR3 DNA reads TGTGCCAGCAGTTTAAGTCTAAATAGCAATCAGCCCCAGCATTTT. Translation: CASSLSLNSNQPQHF.

CDR3 residues: CASSFGPLAYEQFF. The CDR3 DNA follows: TGTGCCAGCAGTTTCGGACCCCTAGCGTATGAGCAGTTCTTC. This chain connects TRBV28 to TRBJ2-1; possibly TRBD2 for D (6 bases). V was pared by 3 bases and J by 8 bases, with 14 bases between. CDR1 is MDHEN and CDR2 is SYDVKM in the germline V gene. The CDR3 has 14 residues.

V usage is TRBV5-5 and J usage is TRBJ1-5; D is unclear. CDR1 is SGHKS, CDR2 YYEKEE, per germline (reference sequence). With 3 bases removed from V and 7 bases from J, the gap between germline ends came to 14 bases. There are 14 residues in the CDR3. CDR3 amino acids: CASSSRVQAQPQHF. CDR3 nucleotides: TGTGCCAGCAGCTCGCGAGTGCAGGCACAGCCCCAGCATTTT.

V and J are TRBV18 and TRBJ2-3; TRBD1 is a possible D gene (6 bases). V lost 2 bases, J lost 0 bases, and 12 bases lay in between. CDR3 length equals 16 residues. The germline V gene encodes CDR1 KGHSH and CDR2 LQKENI. CDR3 protein: CASSPTTGTSTDTQYF. The DNA for the CDR3 is TGTGCCAGCTCACCAACGACAGGAACTAGCACAGATACGCAGTATTTT.

There are a few counts of this clone. The rearrangement links TRBV29-1 to TRBJ2-7, with 11 bases aligning to TRBD2. V shed 8 bases, J shed 2 bases, and the junction held 8 bases outside the gene matches. The CDR3 has 14 amino acids. The germline V gene encodes CDR1 SQVTM and CDR2 ANQGSEA. In nucleotides, the CDR3 is TGCAGCACCTCCGGGACTAGCGGAACCTACGAGCAGTACTTC. It is translated as CSTSGTSGTYEQYF.

The V gene is TRBV10-3, the J gene TRBJ2-3; the D gene is possibly TRBD2 (7 bases). Trimming pared 0 bases from V and 2 bases from J, leaving 12 bases between. The germline V gene encodes CDR1 ENHRY and CDR2 SYGVKD. The CDR3 extends over 16 amino acids. CDR3 sequence reads: CAISESGRGHTDTQYF. CDR3 DNA sequence: TGTGCCATCAGTGAGTCGGGGCGGGGGCACACAGATACGCAGTATTTT.

This chain joins TRBV30 and TRBJ1-1; D unresolved. Trimming pared 2 bases from V and 4 bases from J, leaving 11 bases between. CDR1 and CDR2 (germline): GTSNPN, SVGIG (reference sequence). The CDR3 totals 13 residues. The CDR3 is CAWSKFPGTEAFF. For the CDR3, the DNA is TGTGCCTGGAGTAAATTTCCGGGCACTGAAGCTTTCTTT.

V gene TRBV2 combines with J gene TRBJ2-5, with 14 positions matching TRBD2. Germline CDR1 is SNHLY and CDR2 is FYNNEI. CDR3 length equals 17 residues. The J segment lost 2 bases and the V segment lost 6 bases, leaving 8 bases of the junction unmatched. CDR3 in DNA: TGTGCCAGCAGCGGACTAGCGGGGGGCGCGATGCAAGAGACCCAGTACTTC. Its translation: CASSGLAGGAMQETQYF.

The chain joins TRBV28 to TRBJ1-2; possibly TRBD1 for D (5 bases). The CDR3 length is 13 residues. Germline CDR1 reads MDHEN; CDR2 reads SYDVKM. V shed 7 bases and J shed 5 bases, with 14 bases lying between them. CDR3 residues: CASNPPGRYGYTF. The CDR3 coding sequence is TGTGCCAGCAACCCCCCAGGGCGGTATGGCTACACCTTC.

This chain links TRBV15 with TRBJ1-3, with unresolved D. CDR1 is LNHNV, CDR2 YYDKDF, per germline (reference sequence). The CDR3 loop spans 15 amino acids. The V end lost 1 base, the J end lost 2 bases, and 9 bases lay between the germline ends. CDR3 in amino acids: CATSRVPGTGNTIYF. The DNA of the CDR3 is TGTGCCACCAGCAGAGTCCCGGGTACTGGAAACACCATATATTTT.

The chain joins TRBV7-9 to TRBJ2-2; D might be TRBD2 (6 bases). The CDR3 is made up of 15 amino acids. Per germline, CDR1 SEHNR and CDR2 FQNEAQ (reference sequence). Trimming shortened V by 3 bases and J by 1 base, and 9 bases separated the two germline ends. The CDR3 loop reads CASSLVAVNTGELFF. The CDR3 nucleotides read TGTGCCAGCAGCTTGGTAGCGGTGAACACCGGGGAGCTGTTTTTT.

The J gene is TRBJ2-5, the V gene TRBV28, with unresolved D. Trimming took 5 bases from V and 5 from J, leaving 9 bases between them. This CDR3 is built from 12 residues. Per the germline V gene, CDR1 is MDHEN and CDR2 is SYDVKM. In DNA, the CDR3 is TGTGCCAGCAGTCCCCCTCAGGAGACCCAGTACTTC. It codes for CASSPPQETQYF.

The chain links TRBV28 to TRBJ1-5, with 10 bases fitting TRBD1. Germline trimming cut 6 bases from V and 1 base from J; bases unmatched to any gene: 9. CDR1 is MDHEN and CDR2 is SYDVKM in the germline V gene. The CDR3 totals 17 residues. The CDR3 nucleotides read TGTGCCAGCAGAGGGGACAGGGGATATCGGAGCAATCAGCCCCAGCATTTT. It translates to CASRGDRGYRSNQPQHF. Full variable domain (remainder filled in from reference TRBV28 and TRBJ1-5): DVKVTQSSRYLVKRTGEKVFLECVQDMDHENMFWYRQDPGLGLRLIYFSYDVKMKEKGDIPEGYSVSREKKERFSLILESASTNQTSMYLCASRGDRGYRSNQPQHFGDGTRLSIL.

The rearrangement uses TRBV4-1 and TRBJ2-7; the D gene is possibly TRBD2 (5 bases). The CDR3 length is 13 residues. Germline V gene lookup returns CDR1 MGHRA and CDR2 YSYEKL. Trimming pared 4 bases from V and 2 bases from J, leaving 9 bases between. The CDR3 loop is CASSLPGAYEQYF. For the CDR3, the DNA is TGCGCCAGCAGCCTACCCGGGGCCTACGAGCAGTACTTC.

The chain couples TRBV6-1 to TRBJ1-2; D remains ambiguous. The CDR3 has 14 residues. CDR1 is MNHNS and CDR2 is SASEGT in the germline V gene. With 2 bases removed from V and 7 bases from J, the gap between germline ends came to 14 bases. The CDR3 coding sequence is TGTGCCAGCAGTGAACGGACGGGAGGGAGTGGCTACACCTTC. Translated: CASSERTGGSGYTF.

CDR3 nucleotides: TGTGCCAGCAGCTTACGGACCGCGGGGGAGACCCAGTACTTC. Translated: CASSLRTAGETQYF. The rearrangement uses TRBV7-6 and TRBJ2-5; possible D gene TRBD2, 6 bases. V lost 2 bases and J 5 bases, leaving 12 bases between the germline ends. The CDR3 is made up of 14 amino acids. Germline V gene sequence: CDR1 SGHVS, CDR2 FNYEAQ.